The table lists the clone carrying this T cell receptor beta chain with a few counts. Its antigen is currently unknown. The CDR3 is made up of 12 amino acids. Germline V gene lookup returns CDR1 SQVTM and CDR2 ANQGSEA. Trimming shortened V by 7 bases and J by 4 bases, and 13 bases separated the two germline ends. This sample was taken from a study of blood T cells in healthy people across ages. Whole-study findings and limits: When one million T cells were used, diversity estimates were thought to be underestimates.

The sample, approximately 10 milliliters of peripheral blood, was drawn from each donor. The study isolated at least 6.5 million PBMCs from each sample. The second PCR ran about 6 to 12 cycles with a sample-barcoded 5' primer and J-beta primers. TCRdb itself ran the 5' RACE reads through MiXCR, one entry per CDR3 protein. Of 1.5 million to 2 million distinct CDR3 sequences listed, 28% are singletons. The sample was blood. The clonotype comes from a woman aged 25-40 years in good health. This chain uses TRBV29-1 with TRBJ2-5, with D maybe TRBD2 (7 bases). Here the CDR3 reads CSGGGGSETQYF. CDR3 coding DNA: TGCAGCGGAGGGGGGGGGTCAGAGACCCAGTACTTC.